The clone carrying this T cell receptor (beta chain) has ten or more counts. Its antigen is as yet unknown. CDR1 is DFQATT and CDR2 is SNEGSKA in the germline V gene (reference sequence). The CDR3 is 14 amino acids. Trimming pared 5 bases from V and 2 bases from J, leaving 15 bases between. The sample comes from a study of neurological immune-mediated disorders. Study as a whole: Relapsing-remitting disease affected roughly 31, and secondary progressive 3, of roughly 34 multiple sclerosis patients. Overall study results and limits: With the multiple sclerosis repertoire cluster, none of the clinical or MRI features showed an association. Whereas HTLV-1-associated myelopathy showed the most TCR clonal expansion, multiple sclerosis showed the least, with levels below those of healthy controls.

One entry per CDR3 protein results from TCRdb running MiXCR on the 5' RACE reads. In the table there are 20,000 to 30,000 distinct CDR3 sequences, roughly 2.5% of which are singletons. Unsorted libraries were generated from 2 million PBMCs. These cells had been stored in RNAlater at -80 C. This TCR came from a woman aged 45 to 65 with multiple sclerosis. The rearrangement joins TRBV20-1 to TRBJ2-5; TRBD2 is a possible D gene (6 bases). What was sequenced was PBMCs. The CDR3 here is CSAEAGPGQETQYF. CDR3 coding DNA: TGCAGTGCTGAGGCGGGACCCGGGCAAGAGACCCAGTACTTC.